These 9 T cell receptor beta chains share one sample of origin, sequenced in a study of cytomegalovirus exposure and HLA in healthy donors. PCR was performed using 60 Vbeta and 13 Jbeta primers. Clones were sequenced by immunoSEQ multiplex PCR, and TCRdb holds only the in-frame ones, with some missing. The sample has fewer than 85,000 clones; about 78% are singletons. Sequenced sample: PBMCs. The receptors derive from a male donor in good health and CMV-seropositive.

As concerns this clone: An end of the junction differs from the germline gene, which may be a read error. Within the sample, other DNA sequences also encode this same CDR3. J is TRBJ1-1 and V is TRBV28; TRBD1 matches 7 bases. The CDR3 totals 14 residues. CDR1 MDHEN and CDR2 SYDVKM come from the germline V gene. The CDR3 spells CASRTGQVRTEAFF. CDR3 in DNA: TGTGCCAGCAGAACAGGACAGGTGAGGACTGAAGCTTTCTTC.

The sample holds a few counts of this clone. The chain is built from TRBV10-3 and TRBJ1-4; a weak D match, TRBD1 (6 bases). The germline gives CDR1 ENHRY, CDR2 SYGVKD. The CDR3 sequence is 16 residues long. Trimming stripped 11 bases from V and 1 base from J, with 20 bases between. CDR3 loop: CARGGDKVETNEKLFF. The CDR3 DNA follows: TGTGCCCGAGGGGGGGACAAAGTCGAAACTAATGAAAAACTGTTTTTT.

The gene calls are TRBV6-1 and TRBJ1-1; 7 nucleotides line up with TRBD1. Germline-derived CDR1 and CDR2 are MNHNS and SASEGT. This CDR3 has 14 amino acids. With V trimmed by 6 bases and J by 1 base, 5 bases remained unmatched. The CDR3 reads CASREQGSNTEAFF. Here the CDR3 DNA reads TGTGCCAGCAGGGAACAGGGGTCGAACACTGAAGCTTTCTTT.

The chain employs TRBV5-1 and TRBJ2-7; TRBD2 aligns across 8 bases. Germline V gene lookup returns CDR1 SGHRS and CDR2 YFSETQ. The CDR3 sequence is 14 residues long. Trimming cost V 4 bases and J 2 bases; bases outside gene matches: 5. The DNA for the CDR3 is TGCGCCAGCAGCCCCGCGGGGGGACCCTACGAGCAGTACTTC. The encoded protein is CASSPAGGPYEQYF.

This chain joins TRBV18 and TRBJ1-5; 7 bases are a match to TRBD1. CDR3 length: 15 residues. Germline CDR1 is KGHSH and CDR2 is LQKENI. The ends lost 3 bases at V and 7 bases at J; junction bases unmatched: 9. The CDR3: CASSPGKGAGQPQHF. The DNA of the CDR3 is TGTGCCAGCTCACCGGGTAAGGGGGCGGGACAGCCCCAGCATTTT.

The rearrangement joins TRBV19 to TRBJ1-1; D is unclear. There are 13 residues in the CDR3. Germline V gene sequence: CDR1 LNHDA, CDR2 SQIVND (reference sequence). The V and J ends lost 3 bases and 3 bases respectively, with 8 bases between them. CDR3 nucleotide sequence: TGTGCCAGTAGTATCCTGGTAGACACTGAAGCTTTCTTT. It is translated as CASSILVDTEAFF.

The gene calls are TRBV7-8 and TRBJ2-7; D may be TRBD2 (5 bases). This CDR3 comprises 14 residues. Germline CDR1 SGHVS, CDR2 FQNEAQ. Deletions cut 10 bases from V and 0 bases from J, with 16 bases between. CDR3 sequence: CATLERRVSYEQYF. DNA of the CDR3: TGTGCCACCCTGGAGCGGCGGGTCTCCTACGAGCAGTACTTC.

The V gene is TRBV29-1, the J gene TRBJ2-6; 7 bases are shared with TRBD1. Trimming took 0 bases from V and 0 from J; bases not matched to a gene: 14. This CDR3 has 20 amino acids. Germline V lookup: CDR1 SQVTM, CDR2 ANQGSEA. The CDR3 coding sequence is TGCAGCGTTGAAGACGGCCGACGACAGGGATCCCACTCTGGGGCCAACGTCCTGACTTTC. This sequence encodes CSVEDGRRQGSHSGANVLTF.

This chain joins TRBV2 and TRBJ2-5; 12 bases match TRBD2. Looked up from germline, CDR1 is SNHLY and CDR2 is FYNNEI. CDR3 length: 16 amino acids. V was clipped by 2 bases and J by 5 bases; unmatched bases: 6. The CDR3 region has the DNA TGTGCCAGCAGTGAACTAGCGGGAGGGCCATGGGAGACCCAGTACTTC. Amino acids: CASSELAGGPWETQYF.